This entry concerns a single T cell receptor beta chain. No antigen is known for it. These data originate in a study of shared clonotypes between healthy human individuals. Study conclusions and caveats: A few donors had 5% to 6.5% of their naive CD4 clonotypes in common.

Looked up from germline, CDR1 is SGHNT and CDR2 is YYREEE (reference sequence). This CDR3 region has 16 residues. The V segment lost 4 bases and the J segment 4 bases; nucleotides outside the gene matches: 11. Splitting the CD4+ cells yielded a CD45RA+ naive subset and a CD45RA-negative memory subset. TCRdb keeps only in-frame clones here, not all; method: immunoSEQ multiplex PCR. The sample shows about 960,000 clones, less than 85% of them seen only once. This receptor was taken from a man aged 18-30 years in good health. The sequencing sample was made of memory CD4+ T cells sorted from blood. The sample's subset: CD45RA-negative fraction. The chain has TRBV5-4 and TRBJ2-1; 7 bases are a match to TRBD2. For the CDR3, the DNA is TGTGCCAGCAGCAAACCCAGCGGGGAGTATTACAATGAGCAGTTCTTC. Protein product: CASSKPSGEYYNEQFF.